This TCR beta chain was sequenced during a study of cytomegalovirus exposure and HLA in healthy donors. Donors counted as nominally healthy when sampled, yet unrecorded immune exposures were likely. 13 Jbeta primers and 60 Vbeta primers were used for the PCR. Sequenced by immunoSEQ multiplex PCR; TCRdb stores in-frame clones only, minus some. The sample records approximately 92,000 clones, about 86% being singletons. V dropped 3 bases and J dropped 9 bases, with 14 bases sitting between them. CDR3 length equals 13 residues. Germline lookup yields CDR1 MDHEN and CDR2 SYDVKM. The TCR comes from a woman in her 70s in good health and CMV-seropositive. Sequencing was done on a sample of PBMCs. The chain carries TRBV28 and TRBJ2-5, with a weak D call TRBD2 (7 bases). CDR3 DNA sequence: TGTGCCAGCAGTTTTCGGGGGGCCCCAGCCCAGTACTTC. Encoded protein: CASSFRGAPAQYF.